This T cell receptor (beta chain) was retrieved from a study of PD-1 blockade in classical Hodgkin lymphoma. All patients relapsed after autologous stem cell transplantation, and brentuximab vedotin exposure varied. Findings and caveats of the study: The baseline diversity of complete responders showed similarity to that of newly diagnosed patients. While CD8+ TCR diversity did not rise significantly by C4D1, CD4+ TCR diversity did.

The protocol was immunoSEQ multiplex PCR, while the TCRdb copy is restricted to in-frame clones and leaves out a portion. This sample has about 13,000 clones; about 91% occur once, and the top ten carry about 10%. A remark on this clone: Its cognate antigen is unknown.

The CDR3 is 16 residues long. V was cut by 0 bases and J by 4 bases, with 14 bases left in between. The input for sequencing was peripheral blood mononuclear cells (PBMCs), taken at baseline. The clonotype was recovered from a human donor with classical Hodgkin lymphoma. V and J are TRBV5-7 and TRBJ1-5, with D perhaps matching TRBD1 (6 bases). TRBV5-7 is annotated as an ORF whose role is uncertain. Here the CDR3 DNA reads TGTGCCAGCAGCTTGGGCGAACAGGGAATTAATCAGCCCCAGCATTTT. Its protein is CASSLGEQGINQPQHF.